What follows describes a single T cell receptor beta chain. The study sequenced TCR beta in blood CD8+ and CD4+ T cells. The CDR3 is 14 amino acids. Per the germline V gene, CDR1 is LGHDT and CDR2 is YNNKEL (reference sequence). V was clipped by 2 bases and J by 7 bases, with 15 bases between them. An input of about 0.45 to 1 ug of RNA was subjected to reverse transcription using random hexamers. Multiplex PCR with immunoSEQ amplified the TCR beta CDR3 across 54 Vbeta and 13 Jbeta. In TCRdb, the immunoSEQ multiplex PCR reads were re-called with MiXCR into one record per CDR3 protein. The sample contains around 280,000 distinct CDR3 sequences, 80% to 90% of which appear only once. This record comes from a study of CD8 T cells in Susac syndrome.

This receptor was taken from a human donor with multiple sclerosis. Source material: CD8+ T cells from PBMCs. V usage is TRBV3-1 and J usage is TRBJ2-7; TRBD2 might be the D (6 bases). The CDR3 is CASSQKPGATEQYF. In DNA, the CDR3 is TGTGCCAGCAGCCAAAAACCGGGAGCTACAGAGCAGTACTTC.